This TCR beta chain is from a study of T cell responses to AZD1222 COVID-19 vaccine. The table came from immunoSEQ multiplex PCR; TCRdb's copy has only in-frame clones and leaves some out. The table records approximately 190,000 clones, approximately 91% of them present only once. The CDR3 length is 17 residues. The V gene's germline CDR1 is SGHTA and CDR2 FQGNSA. The V and J ends lost 6 bases and 8 bases, in that order; junction bases with no gene match: 11. This rearrangement joins TRBV7-2 to TRBJ1-6; 12 nucleotides align to TRBD1. Source: peripheral blood, taken on day 0 of AZD1222 vaccination. The TCR sequence derives from an adult in good health. CDR3 region: CASSHIPGQGAHSPLHF. The CDR3 DNA reads TGTGCCAGCAGTCACATACCGGGACAGGGGGCACATTCACCCCTCCACTTT.